Below are 14 T cell receptor beta chains sequenced from a single sample in a study of technical replicates of blood from a few donors. The table came from immunoSEQ multiplex PCR; TCRdb's copy has only in-frame clones and leaves some out. The top ten clones hold 0.3% to 0.45% of a sample with about 76,000 clones, 94% of them seen once. The specimen was T cells isolated from PBMCs. All receptors come from a human donor in good health.

This clone was seen just once. This rearrangement joins TRBV20-1 to TRBJ2-3; D perhaps matches TRBD2 (5 bases). Germline loops: CDR1 DFQATT, CDR2 SNEGSKA (reference sequence). The V end lost 3 bases, the J end lost 4 bases, and 5 bases lay between the germline ends. This CDR3 is built from 11 residues. CDR3 DNA: TGCAGTGCTAGGAGGGCAGATACGCAGTATTTT. This translates into CSARRADTQYF.

The chain links TRBV27 to TRBJ1-3; no definite D call. The CDR3 runs to 15 residues. CDR1 is MNHEY and CDR2 is SMNVEV in the germline V gene (reference sequence). V gave up 5 bases and J gave up 0 bases, with 11 bases separating them. CDR3 amino acids: CASSTRGSSGNTIYF. The CDR3 coding sequence is TGTGCCAGCAGTACTCGGGGAAGCTCTGGAAACACCATATATTTT.

V gene TRBV2 combines with J gene TRBJ2-2; TRBD1 matches at 7 bases. The CDR3 runs 14 residues. Germline-derived CDR1 and CDR2 are SNHLY and FYNNEI. J was trimmed by 5 bases and V by 7 bases; bases with no gene match: 7. CDR3 amino acids: CASTRGQETGELFF. The CDR3 region has the DNA TGTGCCAGCACTCGAGGACAGGAGACCGGGGAGCTGTTTTTT.

The table lists this clone with a count of one. The V call is TRBV29-1, the J call TRBJ1-2; weak D call: TRBD1 (6 bases). Germline CDR1 SQVTM, CDR2 ANQGSEA. The V end lost 4 bases, the J end lost 5 bases, and 17 bases lay between the germline ends. CDR3 length equals 14 residues. CDR3 region: CSVGQGSLAYGYTF. CDR3 DNA sequence: TGCAGCGTTGGGCAGGGGTCCTTAGCATATGGCTACACCTTC.

J is TRBJ1-1 and V is TRBV7-6; D gene unclear. Germline values: CDR1 SGHVS, CDR2 FNYEAQ. CDR3 size: 14 residues. Trimming left V 1 base short and J 1 base short, with 7 bases between. In DNA, the CDR3 is TGTGCCAGCAGCTTAGGGCCTTGGAACACTGAAGCTTTCTTT. It yields the protein CASSLGPWNTEAFF.

The chain couples TRBV6-5 to TRBJ2-3, with 7 bases lining up with TRBD2. The CDR3 extends over 15 amino acids. With 3 bases clipped from V and 3 bases from J, the junction kept 6 bases outside the gene matches. CDR1 MNHEY and CDR2 SVGAGI come from the germline V gene. The CDR3 region has the DNA TGTGCCAGCAGTTATGAGGCGGGAGTAACAGATACGCAGTATTTT. Protein sequence: CASSYEAGVTDTQYF.

This chain links TRBV28 with TRBJ2-7; 10 nucleotides line up with TRBD1. CDR3 length: 13 amino acids. The V segment lost 6 bases and the J segment 2 bases; nucleotides outside the gene matches: 1. The V gene's germline CDR1 is MDHEN and CDR2 SYDVKM. The DNA of the CDR3 is TGTGCCAGCAGAGGACAGGGGGCCTACGAGCAGTACTTC. Translating gives CASRGQGAYEQYF.

The chain employs TRBV20-1 and TRBJ2-1, with TRBD1 matching over 7 bases. The J segment lost 15 bases and the V segment lost 5 bases, leaving 10 bases of the junction unmatched. The CDR3 length is 11 residues. CDR1 and CDR2 (germline): DFQATT, SNEGSKA (reference sequence). The CDR3 loop is CSAHDRVIWFF. The DNA of the CDR3 is TGCAGTGCTCACGACAGGGTAATCTGGTTCTTC.

The chain joins TRBV6-5 to TRBJ1-2, with a possible D match to TRBD1 (6 bases). Between the trimmed V and J ends, which lost 6 bases and 4 bases, there was a span of 12 bases. Germline assignment: CDR1 MNHEY and CDR2 SVGAGI. CDR3 length equals 13 residues. This CDR3 reads CASRMTGAYGYTF. CDR3 coding DNA: TGTGCCAGCAGGATGACAGGAGCCTATGGCTACACCTTC.

The genes are TRBV6-5 and TRBJ1-1; 7 bases fit TRBD1. The CDR3 runs to 13 residues. V lost 6 bases, J lost 11 bases, and 12 bases stayed unmatched. CDR1 and CDR2 from the germline V gene are MNHEY and SVGAGI. The CDR3 DNA reads TGTGCCAGCAGATCCTCCCAGACAGGGTTGGCTTTCTTT. Residues: CASRSSQTGLAFF.

Details on this clone: Different DNA sequences within this sample yield the same CDR3. The genes are TRBV5-4 and TRBJ2-7; 11 positions agree with TRBD2. From germline, CDR1 is SGHNT and CDR2 YYREEE (reference sequence). V was clipped by 2 bases and J by 3 bases; unmatched bases: 1. The CDR3 consists of 14 residues. The CDR3 region has the DNA TGTGCCAGCAGCTTTACTAGCGGGAGCTACGAGCAGTACTTC. Translation: CASSFTSGSYEQYF.

This chain joins TRBV7-9 and TRBJ1-2; D is possibly TRBD1 (5 bases). Germline CDR1 reads SEHNR; CDR2 reads FQNEAQ (reference sequence). Trimming removed 1 base from V and 3 bases from J, with 9 bases in between. The CDR3 contains 14 residues. The DNA for the CDR3 is TGTGCCAGCAGCTTAGAGTGGGGCTACTATGGCTACACCTTC. Amino acid sequence: CASSLEWGYYGYTF.

The chain carries TRBV7-3 and TRBJ2-5; TRBD1 matches at 8 bases. Germline values: CDR1 SGHTA, CDR2 FQGTGA. With V trimmed by 5 bases and J by 5 bases, 4 bases remained unmatched. The CDR3 spans 13 residues. CDR3 nucleotides: TGTGCCAGCAGCCGACAGGGGTCGGAGACCCAGTACTTC. Translation gives CASSRQGSETQYF.

The chain recombines TRBV5-8 with TRBJ1-5; D may be TRBD1 (5 bases). Trimming left V 2 bases short and J 4 bases short, with 7 bases between. The germline gives CDR1 SGHTS, CDR2 YDEGEE. This CDR3 is built from 13 residues. CDR3 region: CASSFRQNQPQHF. Written as DNA, the CDR3 is TGTGCCAGCAGCTTTAGACAGAATCAGCCCCAGCATTTT.